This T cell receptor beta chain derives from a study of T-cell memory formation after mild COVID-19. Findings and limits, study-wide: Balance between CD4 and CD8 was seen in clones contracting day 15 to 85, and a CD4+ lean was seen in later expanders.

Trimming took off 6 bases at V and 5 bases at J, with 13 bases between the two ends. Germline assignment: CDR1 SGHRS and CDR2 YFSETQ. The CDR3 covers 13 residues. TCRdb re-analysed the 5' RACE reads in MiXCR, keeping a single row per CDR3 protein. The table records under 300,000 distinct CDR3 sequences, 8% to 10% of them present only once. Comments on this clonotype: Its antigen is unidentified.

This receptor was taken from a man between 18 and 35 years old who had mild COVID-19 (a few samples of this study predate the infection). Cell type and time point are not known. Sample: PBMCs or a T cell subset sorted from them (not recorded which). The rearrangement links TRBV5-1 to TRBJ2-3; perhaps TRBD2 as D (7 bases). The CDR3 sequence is CASNRGAGDTQYF. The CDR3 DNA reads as TGCGCCAGCAATCGGGGGGCGGGAGATACGCAGTATTTT.